This T cell receptor (beta chain) was documented in a study of identifying expanded T cells in peripheral blood (dated by TCRdb to the late 2010s). Some background on the complete study: Separate aliquots of the same genomic DNA pool were sequenced to produce technical replicates, and four replicates were compared in pairs. Here is what the overall study found, with its caveats: Across all healthy donors, variance in clone template counts between approximately two-week samples was found to increase significantly with total template count. The binomial model flagged about 1.3 differentially abundant clones between technical replicates, compared with approximately 15 over about two weeks and approximately 20 over four weeks. The authors expected that over much longer intervals, such as months to years, biological variance in healthy repertoires might increase even further. Across all healthy-donor time intervals, the beta-binomial model significantly lowered both the number of clones called differentially abundant and the false-positive rate.

The CDR3 runs 14 residues from the cysteine to the phenylalanine. Solely the CDR3 DNA is kept, with 42 bases framed from the first base. The germline V gene (reference sequence) provides CDR1 SEHNR and CDR2 FQNEAQ. V was cut back by 0 bases and J by 3 bases, leaving a gap of 9 bases between them. With regard to this clone: Its antigen remains unidentified. Base-call qualities are not available, and no considerably larger clone is one nucleotide away.

No immune events, such as infections, were documented for the healthy donors during the collection period. To calibrate time-dependent variance in a beta-binomial model of T-cell clone differential abundance, blood repertoires from healthy donors were used as a training cohort. The training cohort comprised about ten healthy donors, 3 female and 7 male. The donors were between roughly 29 and 65 years old, with an average age of roughly 40 years. Whole blood was collected from each healthy donor at three time points spaced 2 to 3 weeks apart and obtained from a commercial supplier. For immunosequencing, genomic DNA was extracted from whole blood that had not been sorted. The immunoSEQ Assay, which uses bias-controlled multiplex PCR amplification of genomic DNA, was used to profile TCRbeta CDR3 regions. The original methods were these. The absolute abundance of each unique TCRbeta CDR3 region was quantified after sequences were collapsed and filtered. Two models were used to test differential abundance: a binomial model (Fisher-equivalent) and a beta-binomial model that adds time-dependent variance fitted from healthy donors. Clones with fewer than 5 combined templates were removed, and differential abundance was called for clones with a Benjamini-Hochberg FDR below 0.01. Using the form v = (b*log(k)+a)^2, the beta-binomial variance was modeled as a function of the total template count across the two samples. The source is immuneACCESS, and TCRdb retained only in-frame sequences with V and J called. Part of the clones is not carried over; for the studies checked, unresolved V genes explain less than half of this, and the remainder is unexplained. That table gives V, J and clone size, and the DNA gave D and trimming. The sample data list about 94,000 clones, and 88% of these were observed just once. Less than 6% of the sample lies in the top ten.

The TCR was taken from a person aged 18 to 75 in good health. The sample was blood. Here the chain combines TRBV7-9 and TRBJ2-7; TRBD1 is a possible D gene, resting on 5 matching bases. The CDR3 region reads CASSLASRVYEQYF. The DNA sequence is given as TGTGCCAGCAGCTTAGCTAGCAGGGTCTACGAGCAGTACTTC.